This note documents a single T cell receptor (beta chain) sequence. What it binds is not known. This entry belongs to a study of T cells in women clearing cervical HPV infection. Turning to the study itself: Only a few women had HLA typing results available. Study observations and caveats: Repertoire richness, not evenness, was significantly elevated in CIN3+ cases versus controls.

Average input was approximately 1.3 ug genomic DNA for immunoSEQ TCR beta CDR3 amplification. The assay was immunoSEQ multiplex PCR, and TCRdb's table has in-frame clones only and misses some. This table lists 30,000 to 45,000 clones. This clonotype originated in a woman aged 18-70 years with a cervical HPV16 infection that either progressed to CIN3+ or cleared (not recorded which). What was sequenced was blood buffy coat.

The CDR3 DNA, read in part, is TGCAGCGTTGAAGTGGACCTCCCGGGACTAGGCCTAGGTTGGGGCACAGATACG. Protein: CSVEVDLPGLGLGWGTDT. In full, the CDR3 is CSVEVDLPGLGLGWGTDTQYF. The chain joins TRBV29-1 to TRBJ2-3; TRBD2 aligns across 8 bases. The read finishes 3 residues shy of the CDR3 end, and the germline J gene is used to complete it. CDR1 is SQVTM and CDR2 is ANQGSEA in the germline V gene. The CDR3 length is 21 residues. With 1 base clipped from V and 1 base from J, the junction kept 22 bases outside the gene matches.